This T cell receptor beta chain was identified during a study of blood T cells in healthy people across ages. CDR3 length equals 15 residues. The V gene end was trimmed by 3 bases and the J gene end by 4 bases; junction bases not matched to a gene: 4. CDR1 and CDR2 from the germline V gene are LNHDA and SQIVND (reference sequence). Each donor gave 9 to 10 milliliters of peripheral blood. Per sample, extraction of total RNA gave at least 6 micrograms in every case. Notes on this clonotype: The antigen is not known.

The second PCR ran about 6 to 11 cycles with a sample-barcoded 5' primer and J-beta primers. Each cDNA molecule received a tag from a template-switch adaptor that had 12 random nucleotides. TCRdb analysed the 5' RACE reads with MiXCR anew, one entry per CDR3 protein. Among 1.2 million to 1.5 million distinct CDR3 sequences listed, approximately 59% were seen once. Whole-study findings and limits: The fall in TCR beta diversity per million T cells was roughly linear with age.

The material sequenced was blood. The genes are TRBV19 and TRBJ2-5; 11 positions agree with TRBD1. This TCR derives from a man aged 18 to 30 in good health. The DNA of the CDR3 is TGTGCCAGTAGTATCGGACAGGGGGCGGGAGAGACCCAGTACTTC. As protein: CASSIGQGAGETQYF.